The entry below gives a single T cell receptor beta chain sequence along with its context. Its antigen is undetermined. These data come from a study of OX40 agonist ivuxolimab in advanced cancers. Study-wide points: There were, on average, more expanded clones in CD8+ T cells than in CD4+. Both CD4+ and CD8+ T cell populations in blood had undergone clonal expansion by week 6 at 0.1 to 3.0 mg/kg.

Autoimmune disease history or systemic immunosuppression meant exclusion. Baseline, cycle 4 day 1, and cycle 7 day 1 were the blood sampling points. Trimming stripped 7 bases from V and 0 bases from J, with 11 bases between. Germline CDR1 is LNHDA and CDR2 is SQIVND (reference sequence). The CDR3 consists of 14 residues. Profiling relied on immunoSEQ multiplex PCR, and the TCRdb table lists in-frame clones only, not all of them. Among about 82,000 clones listed, more than 85% were seen once. The chain uses TRBV19 and TRBJ2-3; no reliable D call. Sequenced material: CD4+ or CD8+ T cells sorted from blood, taken in a trial of the OX40 agonist ivuxolimab. This clonotype was obtained from an adult with an advanced solid tumor such as melanoma, head and neck, liver or kidney cancer. The CDR3 region is CASTPRASTDTQYF. For the CDR3, the DNA is TGTGCCAGTACCCCTAGGGCTAGCACAGATACGCAGTATTTT.